Below, one TCR beta chain is given with its context. Losses at the gene ends were 5 bases for V and 4 bases for J; bases not matched to a gene: 6. The germline V gene has CDR1 SEHNR and CDR2 FQNEAQ (reference sequence). The CDR3 is 15 amino acids. One Seattle source followed patients from active infection through their disease course. These data come from a study of blood T cell repertoires in COVID-19. About the study: COVID-19 samples collected from the United States, Italy and Spain covered acute and convalescent phases. T cells, B-cell-depleted T cells, or PBMCs provided the cDNA or gDNA that served as material.

As processed by the authors: How many nucleated cells were present was estimated from reference gene primer amplification. The assay was immunoSEQ multiplex PCR, and TCRdb's table has in-frame clones only and misses some. The V and J calls and clone size are taken from that table; D and trimming were inferred from the DNA. The sample shows roughly 300,000 clones, 75% to 95% of them seen only once. Sequencing was done on a sample of peripheral blood. The V gene is TRBV7-9, the J gene TRBJ1-3, with TRBD1 matching 9 bases. The receptor was isolated from a woman aged 25 to 39 with COVID-19, enrolled during active disease. The CDR3 DNA sequence: TGTGCCAGCAGCAAACAGGGGGCGTTAGGAAACACCATATATTTT. It is translated as CASSKQGALGNTIYF.